The source of this TCR beta chain is a study of molecular identifiers for immune sequencing clone quantification. CDR1 is MNHEY and CDR2 is SMNVEV in the germline V gene (reference sequence). The CDR3 covers 15 residues. With regard to this clonotype: A read error may account for a junction end that differs from germline.

TCRdb used MiXCR to reprocess the PCR reads, holding one entry per CDR3 protein. In the table there are 490,000 or so distinct CDR3 sequences, about 20% of which are singletons. The receptor was isolated from a human donor in good health. Some libraries in this study had Jurkat cell RNA spiked in. This sequence joins TRBV27 and TRBJ2-7, with 9 bases fitting TRBD2. Sequencing was carried out using naive CD8+ T cells from blood, with Jurkat cell RNA spiked in. The sample's subset: FACS-sorted CD8+CD4-CCR7+CD45RA+ naive T cells. The CDR3, as DNA: TGTGCCGGCAGTTCGTCGGGACTAGCCGCCTACGAGCAGTACTTC. Its translation is CAGSSSGLAAYEQYF.